This entry lists 18 T cell receptor beta chains sequenced from one sample in a study of identical twins. TCRdb independently ran MiXCR on the 5' RACE reads; one entry per CDR3 protein. The sample holds around 1.7 million distinct CDR3 sequences; 25% to 35% are singletons and the top ten take more than 0.25%. The specimen sequenced was cord blood. Source of these receptors: a newborn girl in good health.

The rearrangement links TRBV10-3 to TRBJ1-5; 9 nucleotides match TRBD1. V lost 7 bases and J lost 6; bases outside the gene matches: 10. This CDR3 is built from 15 residues. Germline assignment: CDR1 ENHRY and CDR2 SYGVKD. The CDR3 spells CAIKASGTGFQPQHF. In nucleotides, the CDR3 is TGTGCCATCAAGGCCTCCGGGACAGGGTTTCAGCCCCAGCATTTT.

CDR3 amino acids: CSARDHRGLNTEAFF. CDR3 coding DNA: TGCAGTGCTAGAGATCATAGGGGCCTGAACACTGAAGCTTTCTTT. The chain is built from TRBV20-1 and TRBJ1-1, with TRBD1 as a possible D gene (5 bases). Germline assignment: CDR1 DFQATT and CDR2 SNEGSKA (reference sequence). The CDR3 is 15 residues long. Trimming took 0 bases from V and 0 from J, leaving 11 bases between them.

This clonotype was counted ten times or more. This chain links TRBV27 with TRBJ2-7; 9 bases fit TRBD1. The length of the CDR3 is 15 residues. Germline V gives CDR1 MNHEY, CDR2 SMNVEV (reference sequence). V shed 2 bases, J shed 4 bases, and the junction held 6 bases outside the gene matches. CDR3 amino acids: CASSLEGTGMYEQYF. CDR3 DNA sequence: TGTGCCAGCAGTTTAGAGGGGACAGGGATGTACGAGCAGTACTTC.

This chain uses TRBV7-2 with TRBJ2-5; 9 bases line up with TRBD2. With 5 bases clipped from V and 5 bases from J, the junction kept 15 bases outside the gene matches. Germline V gives CDR1 SGHTA, CDR2 FQGNSA. This CDR3 has 17 residues. CDR3 amino acids: CASSTGRIAGGPETQYF. DNA of the CDR3: TGTGCCAGCAGCACAGGACGGATCGCGGGGGGGCCGGAGACCCAGTACTTC. Looking up the rest from reference TRBV7-2 and TRBJ2-5 gives the full variable domain: GAGVSQSPSNKVTEKGKDVELRCDPISGHTALYWYRQSLGQGLEFLIYFQGNSAPDKSGLPSDRFSAERTGGSVSTLTIQRTQQEDSAVYLCASSTGRIAGGPETQYFGPGTRLLVL.

The J gene is TRBJ2-7, the V gene TRBV28; the match to TRBD1 covers 9 bases. V shed 5 bases and J 0 bases; nucleotides not matched to a gene: 5. The CDR3 covers 15 residues. Germline CDR1 and CDR2: MDHEN and SYDVKM. CDR3 protein: CASSPTGQGSYEQYF. The CDR3 nucleotides read TGTGCCAGCAGTCCTACGGGACAGGGCTCCTACGAGCAGTACTTC.

This clonotype showed up just a few times. The chain is built from TRBV29-1 and TRBJ2-3; 10 nucleotides agree with TRBD2. There are 14 residues in the CDR3. Germline assignment: CDR1 SQVTM and CDR2 ANQGSEA. The ends lost 8 bases at V and 9 bases at J; junction bases unmatched: 14. The CDR3 loop reads CSTTAGTSAATQYF. The CDR3 DNA reads TGCAGCACCACCGCGGGGACTAGCGCAGCCACGCAGTATTTT.

CDR3 DNA sequence: TGTGCCAGCAGCTCTGTACGTCGGAACTATGGCTACACCTTC. As protein: CASSSVRRNYGYTF. V is TRBV7-9 and J is TRBJ1-2; D not resolved. Germline V gene sequence: CDR1 SEHNR, CDR2 FQNEAQ (reference sequence). This CDR3 comprises 14 residues. Trimming shortened V by 4 bases and J by 2 bases, and 11 bases separated the two germline ends.

The chain employs TRBV3-1 and TRBJ1-2; perhaps TRBD1 as D (5 bases). CDR3 size: 15 residues. The germline V and J ends were trimmed by 0 bases and 5 bases, with 13 bases remaining between them. Per the germline V gene, CDR1 is LGHDT and CDR2 is YNNKEL (reference sequence). The CDR3 loop is CASSQDFRQTYGYTF. DNA for the CDR3: TGTGCCAGCAGCCAAGATTTCCGACAGACGTATGGCTACACCTTC.

The J gene is TRBJ2-3, the V gene TRBV20-1; weak D call: TRBD1 (5 bases). V lost 4 bases, J lost 0 bases, and 17 bases lay in between. This CDR3 spans 16 amino acids. The germline gives CDR1 DFQATT, CDR2 SNEGSKA (reference sequence). Written as DNA, the CDR3 is TGCAGTGCTATCGACAGTTCCTTTTCTAGCACAGATACGCAGTATTTT. Its translation: CSAIDSSFSSTDTQYF.

There are a few counts of this clonotype. V usage is TRBV20-1 and J usage is TRBJ1-5; D remains ambiguous. The germline V gene has CDR1 DFQATT and CDR2 SNEGSKA (reference sequence). The V gene lost 7 bases and the J gene lost 5 bases, with 15 bases spanning the gap. This CDR3 spans 13 amino acids. CDR3 region: CSVSRPGDQPQHF. In DNA form, the CDR3 reads TGCAGTGTAAGCCGGCCAGGAGATCAGCCCCAGCATTTT.

CDR3 DNA sequence: TGTGCCAGCAGCTTAGTGGGACTAGCGGGGGGATACAATGAGCAGTACTTC. Its translation: CASSLVGLAGGYNEQYF. The chain uses TRBV7-2 and TRBJ2-5, with 15 bases that match TRBD2. CDR1 SGHTA and CDR2 FQGNSA come from the germline V gene. There are 17 residues in the CDR3. V gave up 1 base and J gave up 11 bases; unmatched junction bases: 11.

The CDR3 region has the DNA TGTGCCAGCAGTCCCACGAACCGAGGGGGAACTAATGAAAAACTGTTTTTT. Protein sequence: CASSPTNRGGTNEKLFF. V usage is TRBV28 and J usage is TRBJ1-4; maybe TRBD1 (6 bases). The CDR3 consists of 17 residues. The V end lost 5 bases, the J end lost 1 base, and 17 bases lay between the germline ends. The germline V gene encodes CDR1 MDHEN and CDR2 SYDVKM.

This sequence joins TRBV7-9 and TRBJ1-1, with 8 bases identical to TRBD1. The CDR3 extends over 14 amino acids. Germline CDR1 and CDR2: SEHNR and FQNEAQ (reference sequence). With V trimmed by 5 bases and J by 7 bases, 9 bases remained unmatched. The DNA of the CDR3 is TGTGCCAGCAGCCCACTACAGGGGGGCCTTGAAGCTTTCTTT. Translation gives CASSPLQGGLEAFF.

This sequence joins TRBV5-1 and TRBJ1-5; TRBD1 aligns across 8 bases. With V trimmed by 4 bases and J by 5 bases, 8 bases remained unmatched. The CDR3 has 15 residues. CDR1 is SGHRS and CDR2 is YFSETQ in the germline V gene. The CDR3 DNA reads as TGCGCCAGCAGCCCAGGAGGACAGGGCCATCAGCCCCAGCATTTT. It specifies CASSPGGQGHQPQHF.

This clonotype was found many times. This sequence joins TRBV29-1 and TRBJ1-2; D uncertain. This CDR3 is built from 9 residues. CDR1 SQVTM and CDR2 ANQGSEA come from the germline V gene. V lost 7 bases and J lost 4, with 4 bases in between. CDR3 residues: CSDSYGYTF. As DNA, the CDR3 is TGCAGCGACAGCTATGGCTACACCTTC.

There are a few counts of this clonotype. The V gene is TRBV10-3, the J gene TRBJ2-7; 7 bases map to TRBD1. The CDR3 is made up of 11 amino acids. CDR1 ENHRY and CDR2 SYGVKD come from the germline V gene. V was pared by 8 bases and J by 3 bases, with 1 base of the junction left unmatched. The CDR3, as DNA: TGTGCCATCGCAGGGGGCTACGAGCAGTACTTC. It codes for CAIAGGYEQYF.

The rearrangement joins TRBV9 to TRBJ2-2; tentative D call: TRBD2 (5 bases). V was clipped by 0 bases and J by 0 bases, with 9 bases between them. The CDR3 runs 16 residues. The germline gives CDR1 SGDLS, CDR2 YYNGEE. The CDR3 sequence is CASSVDLASNTGELFF. The CDR3 DNA reads TGTGCCAGCAGCGTAGATCTAGCTTCGAACACCGGGGAGCTGTTTTTT.

This clonotype was counted a few times. The rearrangement joins TRBV7-2 to TRBJ1-2; perhaps TRBD1 as D (6 bases). Germline CDR1 is SGHTA and CDR2 is FQGNSA. Trimming pared 1 base from V and 6 bases from J, leaving 12 bases between. This CDR3 comprises 14 residues. The CDR3, as DNA: TGTGCCAGCAGCTTAGAGGGACACAGCGATGGCTACACCTTC. Translation: CASSLEGHSDGYTF. The full variable domain, its missing parts supplied by reference TRBV7-2 and TRBJ1-2, is GAGVSQSPSNKVTEKGKDVELRCDPISGHTALYWYRQSLGQGLEFLIYFQGNSAPDKSGLPSDRFSAERTGGSVSTLTIQRTQQEDSAVYLCASSLEGHSDGYTFGSGTRLTVV.